This passage covers 8 T cell receptor beta chains from one sample sequenced in a study of OX40 agonist ivuxolimab in advanced cancers. Method: immunoSEQ multiplex PCR; TCRdb's copy keeps in-frame clones and lacks some. The table lists tens of thousands of clones, more than 75% of them singletons. The sequencing here drew on CD4+ or CD8+ T cells sorted from blood, taken in a trial of the OX40 agonist ivuxolimab. All receptors derive from an adult with an advanced solid tumor such as melanoma, head and neck, liver or kidney cancer.

V and J are TRBV27 and TRBJ2-1, with TRBD1 matching over 8 bases. The CDR3 consists of 15 residues. Germline V lookup: CDR1 MNHEY, CDR2 SMNVEV (reference sequence). V gave up 6 bases and J gave up 5 bases; unmatched junction bases: 9. CDR3 sequence: CASSLRDRPNNEQFF. In DNA, the CDR3 is TGTGCCAGCAGCCTCCGGGACAGGCCAAACAATGAGCAGTTCTTC.

This clone appeared once. V gene TRBV6-1 combines with J gene TRBJ2-5; no reliable D call. V was shortened by 6 bases and J by 2 bases, with 10 bases between the two germline ends. Looked up from germline, CDR1 is MNHNS and CDR2 is SASEGT. The CDR3 contains 13 residues. DNA for the CDR3: TGTGCCAGCAGACCGGACGGTCAAGAGACCCAGTACTTC. Amino acid sequence: CASRPDGQETQYF.

The chain combines TRBV19 with TRBJ2-4; 9 nucleotides match TRBD2. Unmatched junction bases numbered 7, after V lost 3 bases and J lost 7 bases. The germline V gene has CDR1 LNHDA and CDR2 SQIVND (reference sequence). The CDR3 has 15 amino acids. The CDR3 DNA follows: TGTGCCAGTAGTATCGGCCTAGCGGGGACTAACATTCAGTACTTC. Translation: CASSIGLAGTNIQYF.

This clone was counted between two and nine times. V is TRBV18 and J is TRBJ1-1; D is undetermined. Germline-derived CDR1 and CDR2 are KGHSH and LQKENI. The CDR3 is made up of 14 amino acids. The V and J ends lost 3 bases and 1 base respectively, with 9 bases between them. CDR3: CASSPKLGNTEAFF. The CDR3 DNA reads as TGTGCCAGCTCACCTAAATTGGGGAACACTGAAGCTTTCTTT.

This clone is categorized as medium-sized (0.01 to 0.1%). This chain uses TRBV5-1 with TRBJ2-7, with 12 bases matching TRBD2. Germline V gene sequence: CDR1 SGHRS, CDR2 YFSETQ. This CDR3 spans 15 amino acids. The ends lost 5 bases at V and 1 base at J; junction bases unmatched: 4. CDR3 bases: TGCGCCAGCAGATCAGGACTAGCGGGGTCCTACGAGCAGTACTTC. Amino acid sequence: CASRSGLAGSYEQYF.

The chain couples TRBV28 to TRBJ1-1; D uncertain. From germline, CDR1 is MDHEN and CDR2 SYDVKM. Between the trimmed V and J ends, which lost 3 bases and 0 bases, there was a span of 5 bases. This CDR3 spans 13 amino acids. The CDR3 sequence: CASSFYVNTEAFF. CDR3 nucleotide sequence: TGTGCCAGCAGTTTTTATGTGAACACTGAAGCTTTCTTT. The full variable domain, rest sourced from reference TRBV28 and TRBJ1-1, is DVKVTQSSRYLVKRTGEKVFLECVQDMDHENMFWYRQDPGLGLRLIYFSYDVKMKEKGDIPEGYSVSREKKERFSLILESASTNQTSMYLCASSFYVNTEAFFGQGTRLTVV.

There are a few counts of this clone. The V call is TRBV27, the J call TRBJ1-2, with 9 positions matching TRBD1. V was pared by 6 bases and J by 8 bases, with 13 bases of the junction left unmatched. This CDR3 has 15 amino acids. CDR1 and CDR2 from the germline V gene are MNHEY and SMNVEV (reference sequence). The CDR3 spells CASSPGTGKMIGYTF. The DNA for the CDR3 is TGTGCCAGCAGCCCCGGGACAGGGAAAATGATCGGCTACACCTTC.

J is TRBJ2-7 and V is TRBV27, with TRBD1 matching over 7 bases. Losses at the gene ends were 0 bases for V and 6 bases for J; bases not matched to a gene: 8. The CDR3 is 15 amino acids. Germline lookup yields CDR1 MNHEY and CDR2 SMNVEV (reference sequence). CDR3 in DNA: TGTGCCAGCAGTTTATCGAGAGCAGGGGGTGGCGAGCAGTACTTC. It translates to CASSLSRAGGGEQYF.